The present entry profiles one T cell receptor beta chain with its context. No antigen is known for it. Both 60 Vbeta primers and 13 Jbeta primers went into the PCR. As processed by the authors: Later, some 75 million unique TCR beta chains were counted in an analysis, and approximately 9.9 million of them were shared. TCRdb's table, derived via immunoSEQ multiplex PCR, lists solely in-frame clones and lacks some. V, J and clone size were drawn from that table, and D and trimming were deduced from the DNA. Among more than 95,000 clones, under 80% were seen once, and the ten largest hold more than 9%. J gave up 4 bases and V 0 bases, and 13 bases lay outside the gene matches. The CDR3 runs to 18 residues. Germline V CDR1 and CDR2: LGHNA, YNFKEQ. These data belong to a study of cytomegalovirus exposure and HLA in healthy donors. Overall study findings and caveats: An analysis done earlier found most TCR beta V segments productive about 90% or about 30% of the time. Through in vitro validation, a few CMV-associated chains were shown to be specific for CMV antigens.

This TCR derives from a woman in her 50s in good health and CMV-seropositive. The material sequenced was PBMCs. The chain combines TRBV4-2 with TRBJ2-7, with 9 bases matching TRBD2. The CDR3 nucleotides are TGTGCCAGCAGCCAAGAATTTCAAGGGGCTAGCGGGAAGTACGAGCAGTACTTC. Translated: CASSQEFQGASGKYEQYF.